Shown below are 22 T cell receptor beta chains from a single sample sequenced in a study of cytomegalovirus exposure and HLA in healthy donors. PCR primers comprised 60 Vbeta and 13 Jbeta primers. Clones were sequenced by immunoSEQ multiplex PCR, and TCRdb holds only the in-frame ones, with some missing. Here the sample spans more than 110,000 clones, about three quarters being singletons. Sequencing was carried out using PBMCs. The receptor source for this set is a male donor in good health and CMV-seropositive.

With regard to this clone: The junction shows a germline mismatch at one end, possibly a read error. This sample includes further DNA sequences coding for the same CDR3. The V gene is TRBV6-6, the J gene TRBJ2-7; D might be TRBD1 (5 bases). The CDR3 is made up of 14 amino acids. The germline V gene encodes CDR1 MNHNY and CDR2 SVGAGI (reference sequence). The DNA of the CDR3 is TGTGCCAGCAGTTACTCTTCAGGGTTGGACGAGCAGTACTTT. It codes for CASSYSSGLDEQYF.

The rearrangement joins TRBV5-1 to TRBJ1-1; D call uncertain. Deletions cut 1 base from V and 2 bases from J, with 12 bases between. Germline V gives CDR1 SGHRS, CDR2 YFSETQ. This CDR3 spans 15 amino acids. The CDR3, as DNA: TGCGCCAGCAGCTTGAGCGGGCAGACCAACACTGAAGCTTTCTTT. Protein: CASSLSGQTNTEAFF.

The chain uses TRBV6-1 and TRBJ1-5, with 8 bases fitting TRBD1. This CDR3 is 14 amino acids long. V trimming: 6 bases; J trimming: 1 base; junction bases outside the gene matches: 2. The germline CDR1 and CDR2 sequences are MNHNS and SASEGT. In DNA form, the CDR3 reads TGTGCCAGCAGCAGACAGGGGAGCAATCAGCCCCAGCATTTT. This codes for CASSRQGSNQPQHF.

The gene calls are TRBV6-5 and TRBJ2-2; D remains ambiguous. Germline V gene sequence: CDR1 MNHEY, CDR2 SVGAGI. The CDR3 extends over 12 amino acids. Trimming left V 2 bases short and J 7 bases short, with 5 bases between. The CDR3 coding sequence is TGTGCCAGCAGTTACGCCGGCGGGGAGCTGTTTTTT. Translated: CASSYAGGELFF.

This clone was seen only once. CDR3 protein: CARDFSGGGPYEQYF. The CDR3, as DNA: TGTGCCAGGGACTTTAGCGGGGGGGGCCCCTACGAGCAGTACTTC. This chain connects TRBV19 to TRBJ2-7, with TRBD2 identical over 11 bases. V gave up 9 bases and J gave up 2 bases; unmatched junction bases: 9. Germline-derived CDR1 and CDR2 are LNHDA and SQIVND (reference sequence). The CDR3 totals 15 residues.

The CDR3 DNA reads as TGTGCCAGCTCGCCTTATTCCGGGACAGAAGAGACCCAGTACTTC. Amino acid sequence: CASSPYSGTEETQYF. The chain couples TRBV18 to TRBJ2-5; 7 bases fit TRBD1. Germline V gene lookup returns CDR1 KGHSH and CDR2 LQKENI. Losses at the gene ends were 6 bases for V and 3 bases for J; bases not matched to a gene: 10. The CDR3 is made up of 15 amino acids.

The V gene is TRBV7-9, the J gene TRBJ1-6, with 9 bases that match TRBD1. This CDR3 comprises 13 residues. CDR1 and CDR2 (germline): SEHNR, FQNEAQ (reference sequence). Unmatched junction bases numbered 3, after V lost 3 bases and J lost 12 bases. CDR3 in DNA: TGTGCCAGCAGCTTGGGGACAGGGAGACCCCTCCACTTT. It codes for CASSLGTGRPLHF.

The J gene is TRBJ2-1, the V gene TRBV6-5, with D possibly TRBD2 on 6 matching bases. Per the germline V gene, CDR1 is MNHEY and CDR2 is SVGAGI. V lost 3 bases and J lost 6, with 15 bases in between. The CDR3 is 15 amino acids. For the CDR3, the DNA is TGTGCCAGCAGTTATGAGCGGGTCCTTATCAATGAGCAGTTCTTC. Protein: CASSYERVLINEQFF.

The chain recombines TRBV12-5 with TRBJ1-1; possible D gene TRBD1, 5 bases. V lost 0 bases to trimming and J lost 7 bases, with 6 bases between them. Germline CDR1 and CDR2: LGHNT and FRNRAP. This CDR3 has 12 amino acids. The CDR3 nucleotides read TGTGCTAGTGGTTTGGTCGGGGGTGAAGCTTTCTTT. As protein: CASGLVGGEAFF.

This chain joins TRBV29-1 and TRBJ2-4; maybe TRBD2 (6 bases). CDR1 is SQVTM and CDR2 is ANQGSEA in the germline V gene. V shed 6 bases and J shed 2 bases, with 11 bases lying between them. The CDR3 sequence is 13 residues long. The chain's CDR3 is CSVSLATKNIQYF. The CDR3, as DNA: TGCAGCGTCTCCCTAGCGACCAAAAACATTCAGTACTTC.

Of note for this clone: At one boundary the junction diverges from the germline segment, which might be a read error. V gene TRBV5-1 combines with J gene TRBJ2-2; the D gene is possibly TRBD1 (5 bases). The CDR3 length is 16 residues. Germline loops: CDR1 SGHRS, CDR2 YFSETQ. CDR3 nucleotide sequence: TGCGTCAGCAGCTCGGGTGGGGCTCCCTTATTCGGGGAGCTGTTTTTT. It is translated as CVSSSGGAPLFGELFF.

The rearrangement uses TRBV28 and TRBJ2-7; 10 nucleotides match TRBD1. Germline V gives CDR1 MDHEN, CDR2 SYDVKM. V lost 9 bases to trimming and J lost 2 bases; unmatched junction nucleotides: 7. This CDR3 is 14 amino acids long. The CDR3 region has the DNA TGTGCCAGTCTAACGGGACAGGGGACCTACGAGCAGTACTTC. As protein: CASLTGQGTYEQYF.

The chain carries TRBV11-2 and TRBJ2-7; a weak D match, TRBD2 (6 bases). Per the germline V gene, CDR1 is SGHAT and CDR2 is FQNNGV. Trimming removed 2 bases from V and 2 bases from J, with 16 bases in between. The CDR3 sequence is 16 residues long. The CDR3: CASSLSARGIAYEQYF. CDR3 sequence (DNA): TGTGCCAGCAGCTTATCTGCTCGGGGGATCGCCTACGAGCAGTACTTC.

Turning to this clone: Given a much more abundant clone one base away, this may be a read error. The J gene is TRBJ2-5, the V gene TRBV5-5, with a tentative D call TRBD1 (5 bases). With 0 bases removed from V and 2 bases from J, the gap between germline ends came to 5 bases. Germline V gene data show CDR1 as SGHKS and CDR2 as YYEKEE (reference sequence). CDR3 length: 13 amino acids. In nucleotides, the CDR3 is TGTGCCAGCAGCTTGGAGGGGCAAGAGACCCAGTACTTC. This translates into CASSLEGQETQYF.

The gene calls are TRBV19 and TRBJ1-4, with 7 bases matching TRBD1. CDR1 is LNHDA, CDR2 SQIVND, per germline (reference sequence). The junction had 5 bases not matched to a gene; V was cut back by 5 bases and J by 2 bases. The CDR3 consists of 15 residues. CDR3 sequence: CASSPGTVTNEKLFF. DNA for the CDR3: TGTGCCAGTAGTCCAGGGACAGTCACTAATGAAAAACTGTTTTTT.

This chain joins TRBV10-3 and TRBJ2-3; TRBD2 aligns across 9 bases. The CDR3 consists of 21 residues. With V trimmed by 3 bases and J by 0 bases, 19 bases remained unmatched. Per germline, CDR1 ENHRY and CDR2 SYGVKD. CDR3 DNA sequence: TGTGCCATCAGTGAATCATACGGGACTAGCCTCCTTCCGGCTAGCACAGATACGCAGTATTTT. Translating gives CAISESYGTSLLPASTDTQYF.

The table lists this clone with a few counts. This chain links TRBV5-1 with TRBJ1-4, with 8 bases lining up with TRBD1. V shed 0 bases and J 0 bases; nucleotides not matched to a gene: 7. This CDR3 spans 18 amino acids. From germline, CDR1 is SGHRS and CDR2 YFSETQ. CDR3 region: CASSLGTGSFATNEKLFF. The CDR3 nucleotides are TGCGCCAGCAGCTTGGGGACAGGGTCGTTTGCAACTAATGAAAAACTGTTTTTT.

V usage is TRBV6-5 and J usage is TRBJ2-4, with D unresolved. Germline V gene sequence: CDR1 MNHEY, CDR2 SVGAGI. The CDR3 covers 13 residues. V was shortened by 2 bases and J by 5 bases, with 7 bases between the two germline ends. The CDR3 nucleotides read TGTGCCAGCAGTTACAACAGTCAAAACATTCAGTACTTC. Translating it yields CASSYNSQNIQYF.

CDR3 bases: TGTGCCAGCAGTTACTCGACAGGGGGCCGGGGCTACACCTTC. It encodes CASSYSTGGRGYTF. The gene calls are TRBV6-5 and TRBJ1-2, with 10 bases lining up with TRBD1. Trimming removed 0 bases from V and 8 bases from J; junction bases left unmatched: 3. The germline CDR1 and CDR2 sequences are MNHEY and SVGAGI. The CDR3 covers 14 residues.

This sequence joins TRBV25-1 and TRBJ2-7; a weak D match, TRBD1 (6 bases). There are 15 residues in the CDR3. Germline V lookup: CDR1 MGHDK, CDR2 SYGVNS. The V and J ends lost 3 bases and 3 bases respectively, with 15 bases between them. This chain's CDR3 is CASSEWDTGSYEQYF. The CDR3, as DNA: TGTGCCAGCAGTGAGTGGGACACCGGCAGCTACGAGCAGTACTTC.

The gene calls are TRBV15 and TRBJ2-7, with 7 bases matching TRBD2. The CDR3 is 13 residues long. CDR1 and CDR2 from the germline V gene are LNHNV and YYDKDF (reference sequence). With V trimmed by 6 bases and J by 4 bases, 6 bases remained unmatched. This chain's CDR3 is CATRSGARYEQYF. The CDR3 DNA is TGTGCCACCAGGAGCGGGGCGAGGTACGAGCAGTACTTC.

This clone has just a few counts. The rearrangement links TRBV10-3 to TRBJ1-2; possible D gene TRBD1, 6 bases. V shed 3 bases and J shed 8 bases, with 10 bases lying between them. Germline V lookup: CDR1 ENHRY, CDR2 SYGVKD. The CDR3 contains 12 residues. The CDR3 DNA follows: TGTGCCATCAGTGAAACAGGGTTAGGCTACACCTTC. Protein: CAISETGLGYTF.